The TCR beta chain described here comes from a study of T cell clonality in common variable immunodeficiency. This clone showed up many times. Antigen: not known. Sequencing ends 3 residues short of the CDR3 end; the germline J gene provides the rest. Libraries were prepared by immunoSEQ multiplex PCR; TCRdb keeps only in-frame clonotypes and omits some of them. The sample holds some 38,000 clones, and no clone turns up only once. Germline V gives CDR1 DFQATT, CDR2 SNEGSKA (reference sequence). The CDR3 loop spans 16 amino acids. With V trimmed by 3 bases and J by 6 bases, 10 bases remained unmatched. Study-wide results and caveats: Compared with healthy controls, CVID subjects showed increased TCRbeta clonality, mostly in about a third. Common variable immunodeficiency TCR beta sequences reportedly had fewer deletions and N-nucleotide insertions. CVID subjects shared fewer TCRbeta clones than healthy controls did.

This TCR derives from a person between 18 and 75 years old in good health. The chain recombines TRBV20-1 with TRBJ2-7, with 14 positions matching TRBD2. The sequencing sample was made of peripheral blood mononuclear cells. The DNA read from the CDR3 is TGCAGTGCTAGTTTGGATGGGACTAGCGGGAGTTCCGAG. Encoded protein: CSASLDGTSGSSE. The entire CDR3 protein reads CSASLDGTSGSSEQYF.